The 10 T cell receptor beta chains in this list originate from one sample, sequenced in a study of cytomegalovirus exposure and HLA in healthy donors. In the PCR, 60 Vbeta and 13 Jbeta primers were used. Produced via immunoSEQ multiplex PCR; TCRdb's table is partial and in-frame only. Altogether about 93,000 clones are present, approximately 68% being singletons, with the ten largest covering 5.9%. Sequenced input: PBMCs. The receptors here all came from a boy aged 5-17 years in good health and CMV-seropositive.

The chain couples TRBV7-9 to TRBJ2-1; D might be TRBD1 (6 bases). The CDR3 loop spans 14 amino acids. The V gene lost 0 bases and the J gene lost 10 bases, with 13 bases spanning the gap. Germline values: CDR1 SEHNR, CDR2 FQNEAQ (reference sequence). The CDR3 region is CASSLAWTVGEQFF. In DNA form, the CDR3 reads TGTGCCAGCAGCTTAGCGTGGACAGTCGGAGAGCAGTTCTTC.

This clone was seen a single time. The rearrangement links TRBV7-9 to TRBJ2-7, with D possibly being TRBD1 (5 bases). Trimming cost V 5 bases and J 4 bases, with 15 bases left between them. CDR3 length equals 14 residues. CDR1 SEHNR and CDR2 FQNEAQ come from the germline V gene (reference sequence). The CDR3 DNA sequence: TGTGCCAGCAGCCGACAGACAGATTGGTACGAGCAGTACTTC. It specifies CASSRQTDWYEQYF.

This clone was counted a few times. The CDR3 here is CASSLTSQETQYF. CDR3 DNA sequence: TGCGCCAGCAGCTTGACGAGCCAAGAGACCCAGTACTTC. The chain uses TRBV5-1 and TRBJ2-5, with D unclear. The ends were cut back, 1 base at V and 1 base at J, with 5 bases in the middle. This CDR3 has 13 amino acids. CDR1 SGHRS and CDR2 YFSETQ come from the germline V gene.

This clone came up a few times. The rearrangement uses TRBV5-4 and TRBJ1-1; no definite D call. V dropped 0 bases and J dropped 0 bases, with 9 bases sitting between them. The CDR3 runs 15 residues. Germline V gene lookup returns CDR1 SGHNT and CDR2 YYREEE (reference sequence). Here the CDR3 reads CASSLERFLNTEAFF. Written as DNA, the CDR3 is TGTGCCAGCAGCTTGGAGAGATTTTTGAACACTGAAGCTTTCTTT. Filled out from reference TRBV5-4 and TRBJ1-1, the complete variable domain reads ETGVTQSPTHLIKTRGQQVTLRCSSQSGHNTVSWYQQALGQGPQFIFQYYREEENGRGNFPPRFSGLQFPNYSSELNVNALELDDSALYLCASSLERFLNTEAFFGQGTRLTVV.

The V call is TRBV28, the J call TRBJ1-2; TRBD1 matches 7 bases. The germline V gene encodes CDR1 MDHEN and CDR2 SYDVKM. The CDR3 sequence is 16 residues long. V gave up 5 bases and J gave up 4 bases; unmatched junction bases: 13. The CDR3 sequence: CASSLIGDRNFYGYTF. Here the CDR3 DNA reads TGTGCCAGCAGTCTCATAGGGGACAGAAACTTCTATGGCTACACCTTC.

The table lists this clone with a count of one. Here the CDR3 reads CASSEKDSGVGYQETQYF. As DNA, the CDR3 is TGTGCCAGCAGTGAAAAAGATAGCGGGGTTGGGTACCAAGAGACCCAGTACTTC. V and J are TRBV6-1 and TRBJ2-5; 8 bases are shared with TRBD2. V was clipped by 2 bases and J by 0 bases; unmatched bases: 11. The CDR3 length is 18 residues. Germline CDR1 and CDR2: MNHNS and SASEGT.

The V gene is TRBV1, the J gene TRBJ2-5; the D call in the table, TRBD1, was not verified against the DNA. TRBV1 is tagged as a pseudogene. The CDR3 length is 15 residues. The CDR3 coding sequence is TGCACCAGCAGCCAAGATGCAGGGGAACAAGAGACCCAGTACTTC. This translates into CTSSQDAGEQETQYF.

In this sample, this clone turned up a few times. The CDR3 DNA follows: TGCGCCAGCAGTCAATCGGGCACCCTCGCGCGCGAGACCCAGTACTTC. Its translation is CASSQSGTLARETQYF. The rearrangement joins TRBV23-1 to TRBJ2-5, with D unresolved. TRBV23-1 is filed as an ORF, its function uncertain. This CDR3 is 16 amino acids long. V was clipped by 0 bases and J by 5 bases, with 16 bases between them.

As DNA, the CDR3 is TGCGCCAGCAGCTGGGACCAGGGGGCCCACGAGCAGTACTTC. Its translation is CASSWDQGAHEQYF. The chain is built from TRBV5-1 and TRBJ2-7; 8 nucleotides line up with TRBD1. J lost 5 bases, V lost 3 bases, and 7 bases had no gene match. The length of the CDR3 is 14 residues. CDR1 SGHRS and CDR2 YFSETQ come from the germline V gene.

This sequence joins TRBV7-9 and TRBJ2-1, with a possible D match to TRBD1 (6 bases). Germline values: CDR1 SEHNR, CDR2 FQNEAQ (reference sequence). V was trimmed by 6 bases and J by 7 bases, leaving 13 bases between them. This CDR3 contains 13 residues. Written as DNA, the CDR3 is TGTGCCAGCAGTCCTACAGGGCTGAATGAGCAGTTCTTC. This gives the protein CASSPTGLNEQFF.